This T cell receptor beta chain was obtained from a study of blood T cells in healthy people across ages. Trimming pared 3 bases from V and 0 bases from J, leaving 10 bases between. This CDR3 is 15 amino acids long. CDR1 and CDR2 from the germline V gene are SGHNT and YENEEA. A sample-barcoded 5' primer and a J-beta primer mix were used in a second PCR of roughly 7 to 12 cycles. Researchers report that a template-switch adaptor with 12 random nucleotides tagged each cDNA molecule. TCRdb fed the 5' RACE reads into MiXCR, producing one record per CDR3 protein. This table holds around 940,000 distinct CDR3 sequences, roughly 47% found once. Roughly 10 milliliters was the volume of peripheral blood drawn from each donor.

The chain is built from TRBV11-3 and TRBJ2-3, with D maybe TRBD2 (6 bases). Sequencing was carried out using blood. The clonotype was recovered from a woman aged 60-75 years in good health. Here the CDR3 DNA reads TGTGCCAGCAGCTTTGGACTAAGGAGCACAGATACGCAGTATTTT. Translating gives CASSFGLRSTDTQYF.